The entry that follows covers one T cell receptor (beta chain) sequence. Its specificity is unknown. CDR1 is SGHTA and CDR2 is FQGNSA in the germline V gene. The CDR3 length is 14 residues. The V gene end was trimmed by 5 bases and the J gene end by 3 bases; junction bases not matched to a gene: 4. The sample originates from a study of cytomegalovirus exposure and HLA in healthy donors. Both 60 Vbeta primers and 13 Jbeta primers went into the PCR. The repertoire was sequenced with immunoSEQ multiplex PCR; TCRdb's copy has only in-frame clones and lacks some. The sample records some 140,000 clones, more than 75% being singletons. Study findings and constraints: Donors belonging to an Asian-associated ancestry cluster reportedly showed fewer N-insertions in productive TCRs than the approximately 670-donor mean, according to what a later analysis found. Researchers catalogued approximately 170 TCR beta chains as cytomegalovirus-associated.

The TCR comes from a man aged 25-40 years in good health and CMV-seropositive. The chain is built from TRBV7-2 and TRBJ1-5; 7 bases fit TRBD1. Material for sequencing was PBMCs. The CDR3 bases are TGTGCCAGCAGCCTCGGGACAGTCAATCAGCCCCAGCATTTT. It yields the protein CASSLGTVNQPQHF. Complete variable domain (other parts from reference TRBV7-2 and TRBJ1-5): GAGVSQSPSNKVTEKGKDVELRCDPISGHTALYWYRQSLGQGLEFLIYFQGNSAPDKSGLPSDRFSAERTGGSVSTLTIQRTQQEDSAVYLCASSLGTVNQPQHFGDGTRLSIL.